This TCR beta chain was identified during a study of cytomegalovirus exposure and HLA in healthy donors. The PCR contained 60 Vbeta and 13 Jbeta primers. The method was immunoSEQ multiplex PCR; TCRdb's version includes in-frame clones alone and lacks a portion of them. The sample has 180,000 or so clones; nearly 80% are singletons. This TCR was recovered from a female donor in good health and CMV-seronegative. Material: PBMCs.

CDR3 coding DNA: TGTGCCTCCAGCGGGGGCCAGAACACTGAAGCTTTCTTT. This encodes CASSGGQNTEAFF. J is TRBJ1-1 and V is TRBV28; D might be TRBD1 (6 bases). The length of the CDR3 is 13 residues. CDR1 and CDR2 (germline): MDHEN, SYDVKM. Trimming cost V 11 bases and J 1 base, with 14 bases left between them.